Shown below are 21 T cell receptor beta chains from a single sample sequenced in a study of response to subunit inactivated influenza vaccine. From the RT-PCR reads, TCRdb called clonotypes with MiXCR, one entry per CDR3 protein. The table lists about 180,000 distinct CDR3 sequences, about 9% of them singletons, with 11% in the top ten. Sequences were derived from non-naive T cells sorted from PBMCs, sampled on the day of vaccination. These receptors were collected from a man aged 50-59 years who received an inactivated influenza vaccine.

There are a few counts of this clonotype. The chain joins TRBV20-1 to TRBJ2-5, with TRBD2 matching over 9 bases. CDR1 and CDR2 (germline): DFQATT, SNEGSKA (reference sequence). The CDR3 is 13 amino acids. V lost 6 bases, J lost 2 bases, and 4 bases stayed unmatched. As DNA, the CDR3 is TGCAGTGCCGAGCGGGGGGTTCAAGAGACCCAGTACTTC. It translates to CSAERGVQETQYF.

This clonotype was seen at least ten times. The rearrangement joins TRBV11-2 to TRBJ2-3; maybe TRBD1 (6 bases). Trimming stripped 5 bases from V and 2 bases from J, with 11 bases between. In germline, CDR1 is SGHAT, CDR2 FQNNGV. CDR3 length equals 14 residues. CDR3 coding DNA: TGTGCCAGCAGCCAAGGACAGTTCACAGATACGCAGTATTTT. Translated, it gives CASSQGQFTDTQYF.

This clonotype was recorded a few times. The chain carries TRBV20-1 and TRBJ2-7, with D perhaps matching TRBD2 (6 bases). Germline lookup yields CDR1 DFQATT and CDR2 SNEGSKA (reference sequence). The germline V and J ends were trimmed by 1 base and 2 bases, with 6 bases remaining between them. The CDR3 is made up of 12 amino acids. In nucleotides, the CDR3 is TGCAGTGCTAGAGGCGGGGCCTACGAGCAGTACTTC. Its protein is CSARGGAYEQYF.

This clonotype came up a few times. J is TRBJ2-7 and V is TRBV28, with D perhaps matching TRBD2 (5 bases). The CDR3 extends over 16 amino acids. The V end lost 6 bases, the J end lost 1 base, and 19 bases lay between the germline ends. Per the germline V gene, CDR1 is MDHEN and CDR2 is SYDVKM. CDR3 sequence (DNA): TGTGCCAGCAGGTCCTTCTTGGAGGCGGATTCCTACGAGCAGTACTTC. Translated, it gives CASRSFLEADSYEQYF.

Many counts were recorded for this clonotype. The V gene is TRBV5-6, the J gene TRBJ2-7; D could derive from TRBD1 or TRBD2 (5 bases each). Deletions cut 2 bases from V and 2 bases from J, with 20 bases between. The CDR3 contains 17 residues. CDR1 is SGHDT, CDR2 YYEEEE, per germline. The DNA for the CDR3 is TGTGCCAGCAGCTTCTTAGTTATGGGGGATATCGCCTACGAGCAGTACTTC. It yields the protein CASSFLVMGDIAYEQYF.

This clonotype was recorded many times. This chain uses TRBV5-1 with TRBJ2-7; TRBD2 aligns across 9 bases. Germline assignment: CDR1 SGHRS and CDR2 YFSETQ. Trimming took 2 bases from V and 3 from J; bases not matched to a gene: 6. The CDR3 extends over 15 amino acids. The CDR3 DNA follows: TGCGCCAGCAGCTTTAATCCAGCGGGAGGCTACGAGCAGTACTTC. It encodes CASSFNPAGGYEQYF.

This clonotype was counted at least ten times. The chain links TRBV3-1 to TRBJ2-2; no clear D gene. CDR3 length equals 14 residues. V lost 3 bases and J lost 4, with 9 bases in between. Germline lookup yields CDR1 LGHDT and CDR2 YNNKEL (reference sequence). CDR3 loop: CASSQPQFTGELFF. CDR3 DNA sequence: TGTGCCAGCAGCCAGCCTCAGTTCACCGGGGAGCTGTTTTTT.

The CDR3 loop reads CSVEEAGRNTQYF. Here the CDR3 DNA reads TGCAGCGTTGAAGAGGCGGGTCGGAATACGCAGTATTTT. The chain carries TRBV29-1 and TRBJ2-3, with a weak D call TRBD2 (5 bases). The CDR3 has 13 amino acids. V lost 0 bases to trimming and J lost 7 bases, with 11 bases between them. CDR1 is SQVTM and CDR2 is ANQGSEA in the germline V gene.

Here the CDR3 DNA reads TGTGCCAGCAGCTCCAGCGGGACGCGGAATGAGCAGTTCTTC. Its translation is CASSSSGTRNEQFF. The chain recombines TRBV12-3 or TRBV12-4 with TRBJ2-1, with 7 bases that match TRBD2. The V gene end was trimmed by 6 bases and the J gene end by 7 bases; junction bases not matched to a gene: 9. The CDR3 runs 14 residues.

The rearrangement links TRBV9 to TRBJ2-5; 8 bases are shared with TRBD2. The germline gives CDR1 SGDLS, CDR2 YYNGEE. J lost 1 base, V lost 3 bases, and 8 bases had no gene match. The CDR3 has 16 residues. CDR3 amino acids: CASSAGPTSGQETQYF. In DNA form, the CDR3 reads TGTGCCAGCAGCGCCGGCCCTACTAGCGGCCAAGAGACCCAGTACTTC.

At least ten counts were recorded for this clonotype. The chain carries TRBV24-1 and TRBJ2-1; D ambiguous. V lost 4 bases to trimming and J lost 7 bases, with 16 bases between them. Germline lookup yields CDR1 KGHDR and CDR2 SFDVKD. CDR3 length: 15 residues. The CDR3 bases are TGTGCCACCAGTGAGTCCGGGCAAATTCGGAATGAGCAGTTCTTC. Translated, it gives CATSESGQIRNEQFF.

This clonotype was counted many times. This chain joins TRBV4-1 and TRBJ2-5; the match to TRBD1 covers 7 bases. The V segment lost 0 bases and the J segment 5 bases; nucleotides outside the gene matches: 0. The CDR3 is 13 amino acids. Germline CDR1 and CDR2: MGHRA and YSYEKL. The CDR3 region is CASSQEDRETQYF. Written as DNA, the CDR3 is TGCGCCAGCAGCCAAGAGGACAGGGAGACCCAGTACTTC.

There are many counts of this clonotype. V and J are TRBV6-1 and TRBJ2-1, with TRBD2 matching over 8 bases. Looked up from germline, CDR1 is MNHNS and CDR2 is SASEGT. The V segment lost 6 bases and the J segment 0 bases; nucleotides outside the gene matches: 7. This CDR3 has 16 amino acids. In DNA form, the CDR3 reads TGTGCCAGCAGGCCCCACAGCGGGAGCTCCTACAATGAGCAGTTCTTC. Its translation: CASRPHSGSSYNEQFF.

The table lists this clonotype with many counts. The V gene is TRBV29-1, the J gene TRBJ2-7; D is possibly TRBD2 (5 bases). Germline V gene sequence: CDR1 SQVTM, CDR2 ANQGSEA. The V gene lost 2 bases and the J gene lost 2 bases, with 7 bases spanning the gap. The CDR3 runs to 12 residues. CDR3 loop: CSVETGTYEQYF. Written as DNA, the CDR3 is TGCAGCGTTGAAACGGGAACCTACGAGCAGTACTTC.

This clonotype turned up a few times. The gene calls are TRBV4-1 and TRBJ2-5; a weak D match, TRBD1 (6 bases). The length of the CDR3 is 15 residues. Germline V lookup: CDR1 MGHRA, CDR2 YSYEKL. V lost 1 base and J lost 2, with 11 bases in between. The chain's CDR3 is CASSQGLRGQETQYF. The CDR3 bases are TGCGCCAGCAGCCAAGGGTTAAGGGGGCAAGAGACCCAGTACTTC.

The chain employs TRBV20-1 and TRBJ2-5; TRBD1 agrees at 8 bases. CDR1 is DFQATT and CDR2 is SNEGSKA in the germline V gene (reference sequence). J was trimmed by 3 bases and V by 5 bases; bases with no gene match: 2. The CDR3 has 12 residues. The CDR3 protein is CSARTGKETQYF. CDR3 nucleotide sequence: TGCAGTGCTCGGACAGGGAAAGAGACCCAGTACTTC.

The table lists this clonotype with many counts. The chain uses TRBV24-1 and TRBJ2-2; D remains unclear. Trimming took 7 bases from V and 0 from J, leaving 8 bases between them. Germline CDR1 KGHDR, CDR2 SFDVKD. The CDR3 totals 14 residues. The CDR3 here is CATSPITNTGELFF. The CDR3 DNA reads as TGTGCCACCAGCCCCATCACGAACACCGGGGAGCTGTTTTTT.

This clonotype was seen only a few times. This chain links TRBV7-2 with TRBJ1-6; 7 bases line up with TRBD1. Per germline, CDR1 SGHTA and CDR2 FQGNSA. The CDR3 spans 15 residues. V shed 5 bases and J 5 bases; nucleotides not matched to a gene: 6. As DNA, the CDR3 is TGTGCCAGCAGCCTGCAAACAGGGGATAATTCACCCCTCCACTTT. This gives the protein CASSLQTGDNSPLHF.

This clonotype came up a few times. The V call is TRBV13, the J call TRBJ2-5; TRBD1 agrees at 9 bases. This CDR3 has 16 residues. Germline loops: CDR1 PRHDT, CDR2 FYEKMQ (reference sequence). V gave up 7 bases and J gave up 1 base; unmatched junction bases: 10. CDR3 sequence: CASIKWGQGIQETQYF. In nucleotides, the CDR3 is TGTGCCAGCATCAAGTGGGGACAGGGTATCCAAGAGACCCAGTACTTC.

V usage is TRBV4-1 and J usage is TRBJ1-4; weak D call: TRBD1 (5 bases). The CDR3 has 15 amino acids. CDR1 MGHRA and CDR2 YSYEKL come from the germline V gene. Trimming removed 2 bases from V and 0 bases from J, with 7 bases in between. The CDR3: CASSQRRATNEKLFF. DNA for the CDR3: TGCGCCAGCAGCCAACGCAGGGCAACTAATGAAAAACTGTTTTTT.

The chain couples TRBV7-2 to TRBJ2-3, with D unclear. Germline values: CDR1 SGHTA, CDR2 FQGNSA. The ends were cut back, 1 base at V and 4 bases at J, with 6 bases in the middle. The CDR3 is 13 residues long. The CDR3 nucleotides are TGTGCCAGCAGCTTAGGTACGCCAGATACGCAGTATTTT. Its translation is CASSLGTPDTQYF.